This passage covers 26 T cell receptor beta chains from one sample sequenced in a study of regulatory T cells in long-lasting Graves disease. Through Arm-PCR of CDR3 regions and iRepertoire HTBI primers, TCR beta libraries were built. TCRdb reprocessed the multiplex PCR reads via MiXCR and lists one record per CDR3 protein. The sample contains 300,000 to 400,000 distinct CDR3 sequences, roughly 18% of which appear only once. Time point described: newly diagnosed GD, antithyroid drugs for less than 3 months. Extracted PBMC RNA gave rise to the TCR library. Source: peripheral blood mononuclear cells (PBMCs), taken at new diagnosis, from a patient treated with antithyroid drugs. These TCRs come from a female donor with Graves disease.

The rearrangement joins TRBV28 to TRBJ2-1, with 8 bases aligning to TRBD2. The CDR3 runs 14 residues. J lost 8 bases, V lost 2 bases, and 5 bases had no gene match. The germline V gene has CDR1 MDHEN and CDR2 SYDVKM. CDR3 sequence: CASSLGAGGHEQFF. CDR3 nucleotide sequence: TGTGCCAGCAGTTTAGGGGCGGGAGGCCATGAGCAGTTCTTC.

At least ten counts were recorded for this clonotype. The chain uses TRBV28 and TRBJ1-4; 8 bases line up with TRBD1. Germline loops: CDR1 MDHEN, CDR2 SYDVKM. This CDR3 is built from 14 residues. V dropped 6 bases and J dropped 7; count of bases not matched to a gene: 7. CDR3 DNA sequence: TGTGCCAGCAGCTCCGGACAGGGAACTGAAAAACTGTTTTTT. It yields the protein CASSSGQGTEKLFF.

As for this clonotype: One base away lies a much larger clone, so this may be a sequencing read error. This chain uses TRBV5-1 with TRBJ2-4, with D possibly being TRBD2 (6 bases). Trimming stripped 3 bases from V and 5 bases from J, with 12 bases between. The germline gives CDR1 SGHRS, CDR2 YFSETQ. The CDR3 has 14 residues. CDR3: CASSSSAGQNIQYF. The CDR3, as DNA: TGCGCCAGCAGCTCCTCCGCGGGGCAAAACATTCAGTACTTC.

In its sample, this clonotype was seen many times. This rearrangement joins TRBV20-1 to TRBJ2-1, with 7 bases that match TRBD2. CDR1 DFQATT and CDR2 SNEGSKA come from the germline V gene (reference sequence). The CDR3 sequence is 14 residues long. V was pared by 1 base and J by 4 bases, with 4 bases of the junction left unmatched. CDR3 DNA: TGCAGTGCTAGAGCGGCTAGCGGATACAATGAGCAGTTCTTC. Translation: CSARAASGYNEQFF.

This clonotype has a handful of counts. This could be a read error, since a much larger clone is one nucleotide away. J is TRBJ2-1 and V is TRBV28, with D perhaps matching TRBD2 (5 bases). The CDR3 is made up of 17 amino acids. The V gene lost 5 bases and the J gene lost 5 bases, with 22 bases spanning the gap. The V gene's germline CDR1 is MDHEN and CDR2 SYDVKM. The CDR3 coding sequence is TGTGCCAGCAGTCTCCCCCGAGACGGGGAGTCGGACAATGAGCAGTTCTTC. Protein sequence: CASSLPRDGESDNEQFF.

There are many counts of this clonotype. The chain recombines TRBV12-3 or TRBV12-4 with TRBJ2-7, with D maybe TRBD2 (5 bases). Between the trimmed V and J ends, which lost 6 bases and 3 bases, there was a span of 21 bases. This CDR3 spans 16 amino acids. CDR3: CASSPIPGKPFYEQYF. For the CDR3, the DNA is TGTGCCAGCAGCCCTATCCCCGGGAAGCCCTTCTACGAGCAGTACTTC.

As regards this clonotype: At one of its ends the junction is not consistent with the germline gene, which may arise from a read error. V and J are TRBV12-3 or TRBV12-4 and TRBJ2-7; tentatively, D is TRBD2 (5 bases). The CDR3 totals 12 residues. In nucleotides, the CDR3 is TGTGCCAGCAGTTTATCGGGGTACGAGCGGTACTTC. This encodes CASSLSGYERYF.

This clonotype came up many times. The chain combines TRBV2 with TRBJ2-5; no clear D gene. Trimming cost V 8 bases and J 5 bases, with 15 bases left between them. The CDR3 sequence is 13 residues long. In germline, CDR1 is SNHLY, CDR2 FYNNEI. In nucleotides, the CDR3 is TGTGCCAGCGGGGATTATCAGAGGGAGACCCAGTACTTC. This codes for CASGDYQRETQYF.

This clonotype appeared many times. CDR3 loop: CASSMDASGDYGYTF. CDR3 DNA: TGCGCCAGCAGCATGGACGCATCGGGAGACTATGGCTACACCTTC. The chain combines TRBV5-1 with TRBJ1-2; D is undetermined. V was trimmed by 4 bases and J by 3 bases, leaving 16 bases between them. Germline assignment: CDR1 SGHRS and CDR2 YFSETQ. CDR3 length equals 15 residues.

This clonotype was found many times. This chain links TRBV6-1 with TRBJ2-5; TRBD2 aligns across 8 bases. Germline lookup yields CDR1 MNHNS and CDR2 SASEGT. Losses at the gene ends were 6 bases for V and 3 bases for J; bases not matched to a gene: 6. The CDR3 is 14 residues long. The CDR3 DNA reads TGTGCCAGCAGACTAGCGGAAACTAAAGAGACCCAGTACTTC. The encoded protein is CASRLAETKETQYF.

The chain uses TRBV9 and TRBJ2-7; the match to TRBD1 covers 7 bases. The CDR3 sequence is 14 residues long. CDR1 and CDR2 from the germline V gene are SGDLS and YYNGEE. The ends lost 0 bases at V and 2 bases at J; junction bases unmatched: 2. This CDR3 reads CASSVAGTAYEQYF. The CDR3 bases are TGTGCCAGCAGCGTAGCCGGGACAGCCTACGAGCAGTACTTC.

This clonotype was recorded at least ten times. The chain has TRBV7-9 and TRBJ2-2, with D possibly being TRBD1 (5 bases). Between the trimmed V and J ends, which lost 6 bases and 0 bases, there was a span of 11 bases. The CDR3 extends over 15 amino acids. Germline V lookup: CDR1 SEHNR, CDR2 FQNEAQ (reference sequence). CDR3 in DNA: TGTGCCAGCAGACCGGACACGGCGAACACCGGGGAGCTGTTTTTT. Translated, it gives CASRPDTANTGELFF. The variable domain in full, with the rest retrieved from reference TRBV7-9 and TRBJ2-2, is DTGVSQNPRHKITKRGQNVTFRCDPISEHNRLYWYRQTLGQGPEFLTYFQNEAQLEKSRLLSDRFSAERPKGSFSTLEIQRTEQGDSAMYLCASRPDTANTGELFFGEGSRLTVL.

This clonotype was detected many times. The rearrangement uses TRBV27 and TRBJ2-6; no definite D call. V shed 7 bases and J shed 3 bases, with 10 bases lying between them. This CDR3 is 14 amino acids long. Germline assignment: CDR1 MNHEY and CDR2 SMNVEV (reference sequence). The CDR3 is CASTLIFGANVLTF. The DNA for the CDR3 is TGTGCCAGCACCCTCATCTTTGGGGCCAACGTCCTGACTTTC.

This clonotype was observed many times. This CDR3 is CASSLGWGASGGSSYNEQFF. The CDR3 DNA sequence: TGTGCCAGCAGTTTAGGGTGGGGGGCTAGCGGGGGGAGCTCCTACAATGAGCAGTTCTTC. The rearrangement uses TRBV12-3 or TRBV12-4 and TRBJ2-1; 11 nucleotides match TRBD2. The CDR3 extends over 20 amino acids. V shed 1 base and J 0 bases; nucleotides not matched to a gene: 11.

This clonotype was observed at least ten times. The chain combines TRBV10-3 with TRBJ2-1; unclear D gene. V lost 4 bases and J lost 8, with 12 bases in between. The CDR3 totals 13 residues. The germline V gene encodes CDR1 ENHRY and CDR2 SYGVKD. CDR3 sequence reads: CAISVRDEDEQFF. CDR3 nucleotides: TGTGCCATCAGTGTTCGTGACGAGGATGAGCAGTTCTTC.

This clonotype turned up a few times. The CDR3 bases are TGCAGTGCTAGAGATTTTAGCGGGAGGGAACAAGAGACCCAGTACTTC. This codes for CSARDFSGREQETQYF. This chain uses TRBV20-1 with TRBJ2-5, with 11 bases identical to TRBD2. Germline lookup yields CDR1 DFQATT and CDR2 SNEGSKA (reference sequence). This CDR3 contains 16 residues. J lost 2 bases, V lost 0 bases, and 5 bases had no gene match.

At least ten counts were recorded for this clonotype. The V and J genes are TRBV3-1 and TRBJ2-7; perhaps TRBD2 as D (6 bases). Trimming removed 0 bases at V and 6 bases at J, with 30 bases between. The CDR3 length is 20 residues. In germline, CDR1 is LGHDT, CDR2 YNNKEL (reference sequence). DNA for the CDR3: TGTGCCAGCAGCCAAGATGATTCCGGACCAAGACTAGAGACCATGGGCGAGCAGTACTTC. Amino acids: CASSQDDSGPRLETMGEQYF.

This clonotype was counted many times. The chain joins TRBV7-8 to TRBJ2-3, with D uncertain. V lost 1 base, J lost 5 bases, and 16 bases lay in between. The V gene's germline CDR1 is SGHVS and CDR2 FQNEAQ. The CDR3 runs 16 residues. This CDR3 reads CASSLDPPVALDTQYF. The CDR3 DNA reads TGTGCCAGCAGCTTAGACCCTCCCGTGGCCCTAGATACGCAGTATTTT.

The chain couples TRBV11-2 to TRBJ2-7, with D tentatively TRBD1 (5 bases). There are 13 residues in the CDR3. V was cut by 6 bases and J by 5 bases, with 14 bases left in between. From germline, CDR1 is SGHAT and CDR2 FQNNGV. In DNA form, the CDR3 reads TGTGCCAGCAGTTGGGGCAGCCTACACGAGCAGTACTTC. Protein product: CASSWGSLHEQYF.

This clonotype was recorded many times. V is TRBV19 and J is TRBJ2-1, with D unresolved. Germline-derived CDR1 and CDR2 are LNHDA and SQIVND (reference sequence). V lost 2 bases and J 0 bases, leaving 8 bases between the germline ends. This CDR3 contains 15 residues. CDR3 sequence: CASSILGSSYNEQFF. The CDR3 DNA reads TGTGCCAGTAGTATACTAGGAAGCTCCTACAATGAGCAGTTCTTC.

The CDR3 region has the DNA TGTGCCAGCGAAGGGGGTCTCGACAATGAGCAGTTCTTC. Its protein product is CASEGGLDNEQFF. This sequence joins TRBV7-9 and TRBJ2-1; D is possibly TRBD1 (6 bases). The germline V gene encodes CDR1 SEHNR and CDR2 FQNEAQ (reference sequence). CDR3 length: 13 amino acids. The V end was cut by 8 bases, the J end by 5 bases, with 13 bases between.

This clonotype was seen many times. CDR3 residues: CASRSRDRDTYEQYF. DNA of the CDR3: TGTGCCAGTAGGTCCCGGGACAGGGACACCTACGAGCAGTACTTC. The chain is built from TRBV19 and TRBJ2-7; 9 bases fit TRBD1. Germline V gene lookup returns CDR1 LNHDA and CDR2 SQIVND (reference sequence). V gave up 6 bases and J gave up 2 bases; unmatched junction bases: 8. The CDR3 runs to 15 residues.

On this clonotype: A read error may explain this, as a much larger clone is one base away. The chain uses TRBV12-3 or TRBV12-4 and TRBJ2-2, with a possible D match to TRBD2 (5 bases). The CDR3 spans 13 residues. The CDR3 nucleotides are TGTGCCAGCAGTGCCCTATTCACCGGGAAGCTGTTTTTT. This translates into CASSALFTGKLFF.

Comments on this clonotype: A clone one base away is much larger, so this may be a read error. The V call is TRBV27, the J call TRBJ1-6, with TRBD1 as a possible D gene (5 bases). V gave up 6 bases and J gave up 0 bases, with 12 bases separating them. The germline CDR1 and CDR2 sequences are MNHEY and SMNVEV (reference sequence). CDR3 length: 16 amino acids. CDR3 bases: TGTGCCAGCAGCTTCACGAGGGGCTCCTATAATTCACCCCTCCACTTT. This translates into CASSFTRGSYNSPLHF.

The rearrangement uses TRBV12-3 or TRBV12-4 and TRBJ1-3, with 9 bases matching TRBD1. V dropped 7 bases and J dropped 4; count of bases not matched to a gene: 11. The CDR3 totals 16 residues. CDR3 amino acids: CASNTADRGAGNTIYF. The CDR3, as DNA: TGTGCCAGCAACACCGCGGACAGGGGTGCAGGAAACACCATATATTTT.

This clonotype was recorded many times. The chain is built from TRBV19 and TRBJ2-5; 7 bases are shared with TRBD2. V lost 5 bases, J lost 5 bases, and 20 bases stayed unmatched. The CDR3 is made up of 18 amino acids. CDR1 and CDR2 from the germline V gene are LNHDA and SQIVND (reference sequence). The CDR3 DNA reads as TGTGCCAGTAGTGCGTTGCGGGGGTCGGGTAATCGGGTCGAGACCCAGTACTTC. This gives the protein CASSALRGSGNRVETQYF.